This T cell receptor beta chain derives from a study of cytomegalovirus exposure and HLA in healthy donors. Whole-study context: Earlier results showed 90 million to 120 million unique TCR beta sequences derived from approximately 170 million T cells. General study points: The study found most TCR sequences rare, yet found some public TCRs in many donors. When presence/absence was analysed, sequencing depth was taken to be roughly uniform across donors. The productive fraction for most TCR beta V segments was about 90% or about 30% in an earlier analysis.

In its sample, this clone was seen once. Its target is not known. This CDR3 has 14 residues. Losses at the gene ends were 6 bases for V and 4 bases for J; bases not matched to a gene: 5. Germline CDR1 SSHAT, CDR2 FNYEAQ (reference sequence). Both 60 Vbeta primers and 13 Jbeta primers went into the PCR. The method was immunoSEQ multiplex PCR; TCRdb's version includes in-frame clones alone and lacks a portion of them. The data show approximately 140,000 clones, with over 75% seen just once and 0.45% to 0.55% held by the top ten. The chain links TRBV7-7 to TRBJ2-7, with 11 bases aligning to TRBD1. This clonotype was obtained from a middle-aged woman in good health and CMV-seronegative. The sample consisted of PBMCs. For the CDR3, the DNA is TGTGCCAGCAGTCCCGGGGACAGGGGGTACGAGCAGTACTTC. This sequence encodes CASSPGDRGYEQYF.